The 22 T cell receptor beta chains in this list originate from one sample, sequenced in a study of tissue T cells after allogeneic stem cell transplantation. Time point: mouse harvest day 14 after allogeneic transplant. Tail vein injection delivered 10^7 T-cell-depleted bone marrow cells and 10^6 splenic CD5+ T cells. Data came from immunoSEQ multiplex PCR; TCRdb stores just in-frame clones and leaves some out. The table includes 6,500 to 8,000 clones, over 30% detected once. Sequenced sample: skin. The receptor set was obtained from a female BALB/c mouse given C57BL/6 T cells with graft-versus-host disease after an allogeneic hematopoietic cell transplant.

This clone appeared a few times. Germline and genes here are mouse. With the read ending 1 residue before the CDR3 end, the germline J gene is used to fill in that end. The chain links TRBV13-2 to TRBJ2-5; no firm D call. Looked up from germline, CDR1 is NNHNN and CDR2 is SYGAGS (reference sequence). The CDR3 has 14 amino acids. V was shortened by 1 base and J by 0 bases, with 6 bases between the two germline ends. The CDR3 spells CASGDRGNQDTQYF. CDR3 DNA (partial): TGTGCCAGCGGTGATAGAGGGAACCAAGACACCCAGTAC.

Notes on this clone: Mouse gene names and germline throughout. With the read ending 1 residue before the CDR3 end, the germline J gene is used to fill in that end. J is TRBJ1-2 and V is TRBV26; D unclear. The CDR3 covers 11 residues. Germline V gives CDR1 KGHPV, CDR2 FQNQEV (reference sequence). Trimming cost V 4 bases and J 3 bases, with 3 bases left between them. The CDR3 spells CASSQDSDYTF. The DNA read from the CDR3 is TGTGCCAGCAGTCAGGACTCCGACTACACC.

As concerns this clone: Any gene name here is a mouse gene name. The CDR3 end lies 1 residue beyond the end of the read and is filled in from the germline J gene. The chain carries TRBV3 and TRBJ1-4; D may be TRBD1 (6 bases). CDR1 is SNHLY, CDR2 FYNGKV, per germline (reference sequence). The CDR3 covers 14 residues. Trimming removed 5 bases from V and 0 bases from J, with 7 bases in between. CDR3 loop: CASSRTVSNERLFF. Partial CDR3 DNA: TGTGCCAGCAGCCGGACAGTTTCCAACGAAAGATTATTT.

On this clone itself: Gene names follow the mouse nomenclature. The read is 1 residue too short to cover the CDR3 end, so that end is filled in from the germline J gene. The chain links TRBV29 to TRBJ1-3; the match to TRBD1 covers 11 bases. This CDR3 spans 15 amino acids. CDR1 and CDR2 from the germline V gene are MSHET and SYDVDS. After removal of 7 bases from V and 2 bases from J, the junction contained 4 bases not matched to a gene. The CDR3 region is CASTPGQGAGNTLYF. Partial CDR3 DNA: TGTGCTAGCACCCCGGGACAGGGGGCTGGAAATACGCTCTAT.

Comment on this clone: Any gene name here is a mouse gene name. The read ends 1 residue shy of where the CDR3 ends; the end is completed using the germline J gene. The chain carries TRBV26 and TRBJ2-5; TRBD1 matches 9 bases. Trimming cost V 6 bases and J 6 bases; bases outside gene matches: 7. The germline V gene has CDR1 KGHPV and CDR2 FQNQEV (reference sequence). CDR3 length equals 14 residues. The DNA read from the CDR3 is TGTGCCAGCAGACCCGGGACAGGGCGGGACACCCAGTAC. As protein: CASRPGTGRDTQY. The full CDR3 protein is CASRPGTGRDTQYF.

As regards this clone: The genes are named according to mouse. The read terminates 1 residue ahead of where the CDR3 ends, so the germline J gene completes it. V is TRBV1 and J is TRBJ1-2, with a weak D call TRBD1 (5 bases). The CDR3 runs 15 residues. The V end lost 3 bases, the J end lost 1 base, and 12 bases lay between the germline ends. The germline CDR1 and CDR2 sequences are NSQYPW and LRSPGD (reference sequence). Here the CDR3 reads CTCSAGPRVNSDYTF. CDR3 DNA, as far as it was read: TGCACCTGCAGTGCTGGGCCCAGGGTAAACTCCGACTACACC.

This clone has only one observation. A clone one base away is much larger, so this may be a read error. Gene names are mouse gene names. Coverage ceases 1 residue before the CDR3 finishes, and the germline J gene fills in the end. The chain carries TRBV26 and TRBJ1-3; D not resolved. V lost 4 bases, J lost 0 bases, and 7 bases lay in between. The germline CDR1 and CDR2 sequences are KGHPV and FQNQEV (reference sequence). This CDR3 is built from 14 residues. CDR3 DNA (partial): TGTGCCAGCAGTCAGGGCAATTCTGGAAATACGCTCTAT. It encodes CASSQGNSGNTLY. The CDR3 in full is CASSQGNSGNTLYF.

Of note for this clone: Germline and genes: mouse. Coverage ceases 1 residue before the CDR3 finishes, and the germline J gene fills in the end. The chain has TRBV31 and TRBJ2-5, with D unclear. V gave up 0 bases and J gave up 2 bases, with 6 bases separating them. Germline V gene data show CDR1 as GKSSPN and CDR2 as SITVG. The CDR3 runs to 13 residues. CDR3 sequence: CAWSLYSQDTQYF. The covered CDR3 bases are TGTGCCTGGAGTCTATACAGCCAAGACACCCAGTAC.

A remark on this clone: Gene names refer to mouse genes. The read gets to within 1 residue of the CDR3 end, and the germline J gene fills in the rest. The V gene is TRBV23, the J gene TRBJ1-1; the listed D gene, TRBD1, was not tested against the DNA. CDR1 and CDR2 from the germline V gene are KGHTA and FQNQQP. The CDR3 length is 15 residues. The part of the CDR3 DNA that was read is TGCTCCAGCAGTCAATCTCAGGACAGGAGAACAGAAGTCTTC. Residues: CSSSQSQDRRTEVF. Given in full, the CDR3 is CSSSQSQDRRTEVFF. Based on the CDR3 plus reference TRBV23 and TRBJ1-1, the full variable domain is DAAVTQKPRYLIKMKGQEAEMKCIPEKGHTAVFWYQQKQSKELKFLIYFQNQQPLDQIDMVKERFSAVCPSSSLCSLGIRTCEAEDSALYLCSSSQSQDRRTEVFFGKGTRLTVV.

As for this clone: Gene and germline names: mouse. The read gets to within 1 residue of the CDR3 end, and the germline J gene fills in the rest. The same CDR3 is also encoded by other DNA sequences in this sample. The rearrangement uses TRBV23 and TRBJ1-1; no DNA check was done on the table's D call, TRBD1. The CDR3 sequence is 14 residues long. Germline assignment: CDR1 KGHTA and CDR2 FQNQQP. This chain's CDR3 is CSSSPGQGNTEVFF. The part of the CDR3 DNA that was read is TGCTCCAGCAGTCCCGGACAGGGAAACACAGAAGTCTTC.

As concerns this clone: The genes and germline here are from mouse. From the germline J gene comes the end of the CDR3, since the read stops 1 residue before it. V is TRBV26 and J is TRBJ2-3, with 11 positions matching TRBD2. Germline V gene data show CDR1 as KGHPV and CDR2 as FQNQEV (reference sequence). V gave up 6 bases and J gave up 2 bases; unmatched junction bases: 4. This CDR3 is built from 15 residues. This CDR3 is CASSRLGGTAETLYF. CDR3 DNA, as far as it was read: TGTGCCAGCAGCCGACTGGGGGGGACTGCAGAAACGCTGTAT.

This clone was found once. Gene labels here are mouse ones. Incomplete CDR3 DNA: TGTGCCAGCTCGCCTAGGGTATTGGGAGAACAGTAC. It is translated as CASSPRVLGEQY. The CDR3 in its entirety is CASSPRVLGEQYF. The chain has TRBV12-1 and TRBJ2-7; D is unclear. The read is 1 residue too short to cover the CDR3 end, so that end is filled in from the germline J gene. The CDR3 runs 13 residues. The germline CDR1 and CDR2 sequences are SGHSN and HYEKVE. Trimming shortened V by 4 bases and J by 7 bases, and 16 bases separated the two germline ends.

On this clone itself: The gene names here belong to mouse. The read finishes 1 residue shy of the CDR3 end, and the germline J gene is used to complete it. This chain links TRBV16 with TRBJ1-1; D remains unclear. Between the trimmed V and J ends, which lost 0 bases and 0 bases, there was a span of 5 bases. Germline V gene lookup returns CDR1 SGHSA and CDR2 FRNQAP. CDR3 size: 14 residues. This CDR3 reads CASSLDIANTEVFF. The DNA read from the CDR3 is TGTGCAAGCAGCTTAGACATTGCAAACACAGAAGTCTTC.

About this clone: The germline and genes are mouse ones. The CDR3 end lies 1 residue beyond the end of the read and is filled in from the germline J gene. The same CDR3 is also encoded by other DNA sequences in this sample. The chain carries TRBV19 and TRBJ2-3; tentatively, D is TRBD1 (6 bases). From germline, CDR1 is FNHDT and CDR2 SITEND (reference sequence). This CDR3 has 13 residues. V was clipped by 5 bases and J by 3 bases, with 10 bases between them. CDR3: CASRDRGAETLYF. Partial CDR3 DNA: TGTGCCAGCAGGGACAGAGGCGCAGAAACGCTGTAT.

This clone was observed a few times. The gene symbols are mouse symbols. The read falls 1 residue short of the CDR3 end, and the missing part is taken from the germline J gene. This chain uses TRBV26 with TRBJ2-7; 9 nucleotides match TRBD1. From germline, CDR1 is KGHPV and CDR2 FQNQEV (reference sequence). The CDR3 sequence is 13 residues long. Trimming removed 4 bases from V and 7 bases from J; junction bases left unmatched: 5. The CDR3 DNA, read in part, is TGTGCCAGCAGTCCGGGACAGGGAGGGGAACAGTAC. Translated, it gives CASSPGQGGEQY. The complete CDR3 protein is CASSPGQGGEQYF. Supplemented by reference TRBV26 and TRBJ2-7, the full variable domain reads NSKVIQTPRYLVKGQGQKAKMRCIPEKGHPVVFWYQQNKNNEFKFLINFQNQEVLQQIDMTEKRFSAECPSNSPCSLEIQSSEAGDSALYLCASSPGQGGEQYFGPGTRLTVL.

This clone has only one observation. Each gene name is a mouse one. Sequencing ends 1 residue short of the CDR3 end; the germline J gene provides the rest. The rearrangement joins TRBV23 to TRBJ2-5; the tabulated D call, TRBD2, remains unverified against the DNA. The CDR3 is 14 residues long. The germline CDR1 and CDR2 sequences are KGHTA and FQNQQP. Partial CDR3 DNA: TGCTCCAGCAGTCAACGGGGGGCCCAAGACACCCAGTAC. This translates into CSSSQRGAQDTQY. In full, the CDR3 is CSSSQRGAQDTQYF.

A note on this clone: Any gene name here is a mouse gene name. Sequencing ends 1 residue short of the CDR3 end; the germline J gene provides the rest. The chain links TRBV23 to TRBJ1-6; TRBD1, the table's D call, was not compared with the DNA. TRBJ1-6 is flagged as an ORF with uncertain function. Germline-derived CDR1 and CDR2 are KGHTA and FQNQQP. The length of the CDR3 is 14 residues. CDR3 DNA (partial): TGCTCCAGCAGTCATGGCAGGCGGAATTCGCCCCTCTAC. It specifies CSSSHGRRNSPLY. The CDR3, in full, reads CSSSHGRRNSPLYF.

A note on this clone: Germline and genes: mouse. The CDR3 end is not reached by the read, which stops 1 residue before it; the germline J gene fills it in. The chain has TRBV3 and TRBJ1-1; possibly TRBD1 for D (5 bases). Germline V gene lookup returns CDR1 SNHLY and CDR2 FYNGKV (reference sequence). The CDR3 sequence is 14 residues long. Trimming shortened V by 3 bases and J by 4 bases, and 12 bases separated the two germline ends. The CDR3 spells CASSFRRAGTEVFF. Partial CDR3 DNA: TGTGCCAGCAGCTTCCGCAGGGCGGGCACAGAAGTCTTC.

Remarks on this clone: Genes and germline are mouse. The read gets to within 1 residue of the CDR3 end, and the germline J gene fills in the rest. The chain uses TRBV26 and TRBJ2-7; unclear D gene. Trimming removed 0 bases at V and 4 bases at J, with 7 bases between. The germline CDR1 and CDR2 sequences are KGHPV and FQNQEV (reference sequence). This CDR3 spans 13 amino acids. The CDR3 sequence: CASSLSGQYEQYF. The CDR3 DNA, read in part, is TGTGCCAGCAGTCTGTCGGGTCAGTATGAACAGTAC. The full variable domain, its missing parts supplied by reference TRBV26 and TRBJ2-7, is NSKVIQTPRYLVKGQGQKAKMRCIPEKGHPVVFWYQQNKNNEFKFLINFQNQEVLQQIDMTEKRFSAECPSNSPCSLEIQSSEAGDSALYLCASSLSGQYEQYFGPGTRLTVL.

Within the sample, this clone is medium-sized. Gene names and germline match the mouse. The read falls 1 residue short of the CDR3 end, and the missing part is taken from the germline J gene. The chain uses TRBV15 and TRBJ1-3; D not resolved. Trimming shortened V by 6 bases and J by 0 bases, and 3 bases separated the two germline ends. Germline V lookup: CDR1 SGHND, CDR2 FRSKSL. There are 12 residues in the CDR3. The CDR3 DNA, read in part, is TGTGCCAGCAGGGATTCTGGAAATACGCTCTAT. It encodes CASRDSGNTLY. The full-length CDR3 reads as CASRDSGNTLYF.

This clone has a handful of counts. Gene names refer to mouse genes. Coverage ceases 1 residue before the CDR3 finishes, and the germline J gene fills in the end. The V call is TRBV26, the J call TRBJ1-1; weak D call: TRBD1 (5 bases). Trimming shortened V by 1 base and J by 0 bases, and 9 bases separated the two germline ends. There are 15 residues in the CDR3. From germline, CDR1 is KGHPV and CDR2 FQNQEV (reference sequence). CDR3 DNA, as far as it was read: TGTGCCAGCAGTCTGTTCCGGGGGACAAACACAGAAGTCTTC. Residues: CASSLFRGTNTEVF. The entire CDR3 protein is CASSLFRGTNTEVFF. Full variable domain (remainder filled in from reference TRBV26 and TRBJ1-1): NSKVIQTPRYLVKGQGQKAKMRCIPEKGHPVVFWYQQNKNNEFKFLINFQNQEVLQQIDMTEKRFSAECPSNSPCSLEIQSSEAGDSALYLCASSLFRGTNTEVFFGKGTRLTVV.

This clone was counted a few times. Mouse names are used for the genes. The sequenced part of the CDR3 DNA is TGTGCCAGCAGTCTGAGGGGCTTTAACTATGCTGAGCAGTTC. The encoded protein is CASSLRGFNYAEQF. The complete CDR3 reads CASSLRGFNYAEQFF. The J gene is TRBJ2-1, the V gene TRBV26; D could derive from TRBD1 or TRBD2 (5 bases each). Coverage ceases 1 residue before the CDR3 finishes, and the germline J gene fills in the end. CDR3 length equals 15 residues. Between the trimmed V and J ends, which lost 2 bases and 0 bases, there was a span of 8 bases. Germline V gene data show CDR1 as KGHPV and CDR2 as FQNQEV (reference sequence).